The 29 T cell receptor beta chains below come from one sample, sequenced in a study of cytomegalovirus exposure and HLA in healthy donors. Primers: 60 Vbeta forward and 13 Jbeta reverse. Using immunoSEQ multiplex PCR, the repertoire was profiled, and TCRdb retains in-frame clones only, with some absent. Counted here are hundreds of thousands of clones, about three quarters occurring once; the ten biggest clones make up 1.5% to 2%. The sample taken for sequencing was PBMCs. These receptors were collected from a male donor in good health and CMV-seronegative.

The CDR3 reads CASSPAGGGTEAFF. The CDR3, as DNA: TGTGCCAGCTCGCCCGCCGGGGGGGGCACTGAAGCTTTCTTT. The chain uses TRBV18 and TRBJ1-1, with D possibly matching TRBD1 (5 bases). Trimming shortened V by 6 bases and J by 4 bases, and 15 bases separated the two germline ends. Germline loops: CDR1 KGHSH, CDR2 LQKENI. The CDR3 sequence is 14 residues long.

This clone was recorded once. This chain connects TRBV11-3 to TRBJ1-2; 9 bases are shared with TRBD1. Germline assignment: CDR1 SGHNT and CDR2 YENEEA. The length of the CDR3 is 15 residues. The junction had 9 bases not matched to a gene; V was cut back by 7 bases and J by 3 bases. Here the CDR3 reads CASTLRQGGHYGYTF. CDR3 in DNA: TGTGCCAGCACCCTAAGACAGGGGGGACACTATGGCTACACCTTC.

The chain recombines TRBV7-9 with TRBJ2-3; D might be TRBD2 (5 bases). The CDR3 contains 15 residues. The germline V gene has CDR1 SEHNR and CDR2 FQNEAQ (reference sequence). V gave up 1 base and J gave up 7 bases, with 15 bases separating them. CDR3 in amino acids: CASSLGGLTEYTQYF. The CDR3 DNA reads TGTGCCAGCAGCTTAGGAGGACTTACAGAATATACGCAGTATTTT.

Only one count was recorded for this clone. The CDR3 region is CASSEVRGGYTF. The CDR3 DNA reads TGTGCCAGCAGTGAAGTCAGGGGGGGCTACACCTTC. V usage is TRBV6-1 and J usage is TRBJ1-2, with 7 bases fitting TRBD1. The CDR3 is 12 amino acids. The ends lost 1 base at V and 8 bases at J; junction bases unmatched: 1. Germline V CDR1 and CDR2: MNHNS, SASEGT.

The DNA of the CDR3 is TGTGCCAGCAGCTTAGGATTCAGCTATGGCTACACCTTC. Translating gives CASSLGFSYGYTF. The V and J genes are TRBV7-2 and TRBJ1-2; no clear D gene. Germline V gives CDR1 SGHTA, CDR2 FQGNSA. This CDR3 has 13 residues. Trimming shortened V by 1 base and J by 4 bases, and 7 bases separated the two germline ends.

CDR3 sequence: CASSPGQGEGYTF. For the CDR3, the DNA is TGTGCCAGCAGCCCCGGACAGGGAGAGGGCTACACCTTC. The chain links TRBV7-3 to TRBJ1-2, with 8 bases matching TRBD1. The germline V gene has CDR1 SGHTA and CDR2 FQGTGA. This CDR3 comprises 13 residues. After removal of 5 bases from V and 8 bases from J, the junction contained 7 bases not matched to a gene.

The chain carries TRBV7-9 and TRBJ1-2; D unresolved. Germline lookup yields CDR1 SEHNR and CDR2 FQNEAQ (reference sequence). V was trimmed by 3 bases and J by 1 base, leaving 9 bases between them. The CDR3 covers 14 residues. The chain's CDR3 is CASSFTTVNYGYTF. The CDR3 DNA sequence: TGTGCCAGCAGCTTTACCACAGTTAACTATGGCTACACCTTC. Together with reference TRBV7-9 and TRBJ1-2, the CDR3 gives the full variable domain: DTGVSQNPRHKITKRGQNVTFRCDPISEHNRLYWYRQTLGQGPEFLTYFQNEAQLEKSRLLSDRFSAERPKGSFSTLEIQRTEQGDSAMYLCASSFTTVNYGYTFGSGTRLTVV.

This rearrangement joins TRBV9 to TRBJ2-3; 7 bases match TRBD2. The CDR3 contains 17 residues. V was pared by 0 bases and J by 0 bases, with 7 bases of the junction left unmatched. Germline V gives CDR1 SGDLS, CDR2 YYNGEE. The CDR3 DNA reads TGTGCCAGCAGCGTAGATGGCCTAGCGGAGAGCACAGATACGCAGTATTTT. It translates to CASSVDGLAESTDTQYF. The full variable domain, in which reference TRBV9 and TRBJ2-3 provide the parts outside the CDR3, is DSGVTQTPKHLITATGQRVTLRCSPRSGDLSVYWYQQSLDQGLQFLIQYYNGEERAKGNILERFSAQQFPDLHSELNLSSLELGDSALYFCASSVDGLAESTDTQYFGPGTRLTVL.

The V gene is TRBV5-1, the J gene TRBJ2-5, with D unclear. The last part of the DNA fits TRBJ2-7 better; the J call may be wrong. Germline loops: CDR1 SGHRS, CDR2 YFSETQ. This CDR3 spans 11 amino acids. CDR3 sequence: CASSLAYEQYF. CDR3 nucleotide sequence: TGCGCCAGCAGCTTGGCCTACGAGCAGTACTTC.

The CDR3: CASSLTGTEAFF. The CDR3 nucleotides are TGTGCCAGCAGCCTGACAGGGACCGAAGCTTTCTTT. The chain joins TRBV7-2 to TRBJ1-1; 7 bases are shared with TRBD1. The germline CDR1 and CDR2 sequences are SGHTA and FQGNSA. V lost 5 bases and J lost 8; bases outside the gene matches: 5. The CDR3 sequence is 12 residues long.

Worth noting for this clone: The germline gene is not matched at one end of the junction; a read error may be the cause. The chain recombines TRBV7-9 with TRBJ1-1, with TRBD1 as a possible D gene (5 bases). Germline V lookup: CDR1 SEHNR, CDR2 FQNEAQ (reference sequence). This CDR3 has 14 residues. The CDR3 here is CSSSLAGLNTEAFF. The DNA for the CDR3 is TGTTCCAGCAGCTTAGCGGGGCTGAACACTGAAGCTTTCTTT.

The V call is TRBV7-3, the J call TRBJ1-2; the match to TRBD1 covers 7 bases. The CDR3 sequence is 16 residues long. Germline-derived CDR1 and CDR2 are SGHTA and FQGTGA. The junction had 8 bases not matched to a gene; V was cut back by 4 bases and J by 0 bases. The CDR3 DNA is TGTGCCAGCAGCTCTGGGGACAGTACTTCTAACTATGGCTACACCTTC. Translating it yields CASSSGDSTSNYGYTF.

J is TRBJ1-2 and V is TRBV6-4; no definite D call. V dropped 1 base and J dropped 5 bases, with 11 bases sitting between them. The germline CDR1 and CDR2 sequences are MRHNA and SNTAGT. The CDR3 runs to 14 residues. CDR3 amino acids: CASSDFEGGYGYTF. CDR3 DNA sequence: TGTGCCAGCAGTGACTTCGAGGGAGGGTATGGCTACACCTTC.

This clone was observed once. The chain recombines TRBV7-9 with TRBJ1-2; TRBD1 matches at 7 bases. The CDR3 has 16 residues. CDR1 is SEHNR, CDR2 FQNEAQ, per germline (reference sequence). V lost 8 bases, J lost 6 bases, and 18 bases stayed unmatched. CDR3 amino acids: CASGGRVTGIRDGYTF. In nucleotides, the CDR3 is TGTGCCAGCGGGGGACGAGTGACAGGGATAAGGGATGGCTACACCTTC.

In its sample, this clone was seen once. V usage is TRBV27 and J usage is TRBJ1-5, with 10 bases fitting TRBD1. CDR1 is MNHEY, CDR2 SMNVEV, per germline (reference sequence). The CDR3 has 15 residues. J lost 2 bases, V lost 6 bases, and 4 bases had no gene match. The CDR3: CASSHGTGGNQPQHF. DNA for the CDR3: TGTGCCAGCAGCCACGGGACAGGGGGCAATCAGCCCCAGCATTTT.

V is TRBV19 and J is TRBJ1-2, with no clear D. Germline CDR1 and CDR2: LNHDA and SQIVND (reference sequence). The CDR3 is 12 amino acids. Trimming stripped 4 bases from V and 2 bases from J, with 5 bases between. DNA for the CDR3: TGTGCCAGTAGTAAGCGAAACTATGGCTACACCTTC. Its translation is CASSKRNYGYTF.

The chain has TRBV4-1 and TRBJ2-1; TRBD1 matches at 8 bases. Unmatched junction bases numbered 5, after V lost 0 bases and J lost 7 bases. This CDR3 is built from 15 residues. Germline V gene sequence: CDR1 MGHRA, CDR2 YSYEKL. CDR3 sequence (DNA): TGCGCCAGCAGCCAAGATAGACAGGGGTATAATGAGCAGTTCTTC. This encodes CASSQDRQGYNEQFF.

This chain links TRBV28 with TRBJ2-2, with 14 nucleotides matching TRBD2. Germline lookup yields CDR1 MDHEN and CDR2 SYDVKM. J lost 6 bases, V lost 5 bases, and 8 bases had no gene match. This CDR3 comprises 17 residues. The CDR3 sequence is CASSGGLAGDYPGELFF. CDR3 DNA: TGTGCCAGCAGTGGGGGACTAGCGGGAGATTATCCCGGGGAGCTGTTTTTT.

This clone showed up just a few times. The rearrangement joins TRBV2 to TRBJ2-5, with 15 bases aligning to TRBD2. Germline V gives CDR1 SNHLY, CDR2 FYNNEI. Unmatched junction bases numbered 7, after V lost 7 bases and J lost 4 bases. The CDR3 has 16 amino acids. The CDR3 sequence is CASTAGLAGGLETQYF. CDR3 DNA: TGTGCCAGCACTGCCGGACTAGCGGGAGGGCTAGAGACCCAGTACTTC.

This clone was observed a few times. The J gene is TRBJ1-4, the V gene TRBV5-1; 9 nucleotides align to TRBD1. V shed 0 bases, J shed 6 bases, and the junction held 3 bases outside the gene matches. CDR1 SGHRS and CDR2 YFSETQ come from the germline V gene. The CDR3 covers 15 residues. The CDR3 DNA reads TGCGCCAGCAGCTTGGGAGGGACAGGGTATGAAAAACTGTTTTTT. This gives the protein CASSLGGTGYEKLFF. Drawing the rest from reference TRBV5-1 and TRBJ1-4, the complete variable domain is KAGVTQTPRYLIKTRGQQVTLSCSPISGHRSVSWYQQTPGQGLQFLFEYFSETQRNKGNFPGRFSGRQFSNSRSEMNVSTLELGDSALYLCASSLGGTGYEKLFFGSGTQLSVL.

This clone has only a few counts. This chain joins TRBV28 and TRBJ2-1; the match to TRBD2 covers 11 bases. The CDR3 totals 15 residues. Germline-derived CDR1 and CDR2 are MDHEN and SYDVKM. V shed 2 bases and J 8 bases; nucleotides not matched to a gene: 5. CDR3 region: CASSLTSGSVDEQFF. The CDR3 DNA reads TGTGCCAGCAGTTTAACTAGCGGGAGTGTAGATGAGCAGTTCTTC.

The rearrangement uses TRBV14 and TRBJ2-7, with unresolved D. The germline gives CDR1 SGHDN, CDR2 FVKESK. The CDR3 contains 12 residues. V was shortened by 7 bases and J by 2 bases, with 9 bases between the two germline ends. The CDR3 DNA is TGTGCCAGCATTGTCGGTACCTACGAGCAGTACTTC. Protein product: CASIVGTYEQYF.

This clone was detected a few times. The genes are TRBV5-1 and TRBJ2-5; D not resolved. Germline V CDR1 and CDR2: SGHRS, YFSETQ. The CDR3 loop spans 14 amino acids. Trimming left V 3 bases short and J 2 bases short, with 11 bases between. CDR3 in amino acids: CASSYSVVQETQYF. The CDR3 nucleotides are TGCGCCAGCAGCTACAGTGTTGTACAAGAGACCCAGTACTTC.

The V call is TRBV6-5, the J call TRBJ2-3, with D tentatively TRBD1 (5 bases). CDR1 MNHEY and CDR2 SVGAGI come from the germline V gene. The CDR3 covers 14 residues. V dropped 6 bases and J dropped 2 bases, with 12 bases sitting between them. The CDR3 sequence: CASRRQLFTDTQYF. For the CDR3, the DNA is TGTGCCAGCAGAAGACAGTTATTCACAGATACGCAGTATTTT.

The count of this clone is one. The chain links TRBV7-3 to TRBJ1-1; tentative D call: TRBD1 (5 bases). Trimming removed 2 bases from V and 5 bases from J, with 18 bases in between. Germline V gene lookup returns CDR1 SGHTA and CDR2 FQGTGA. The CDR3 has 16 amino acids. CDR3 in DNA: TGTGCCAGCAGCTTATCCGGGACTGGGGTCGGAACTGAAGCTTTCTTT. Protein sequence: CASSLSGTGVGTEAFF.

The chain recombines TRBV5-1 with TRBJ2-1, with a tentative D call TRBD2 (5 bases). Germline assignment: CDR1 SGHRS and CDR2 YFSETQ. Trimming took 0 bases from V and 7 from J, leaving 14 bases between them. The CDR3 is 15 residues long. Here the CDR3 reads CASSLGGSGRNEQFF. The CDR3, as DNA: TGCGCCAGCAGCTTGGGTGGGAGTGGCCGGAATGAGCAGTTCTTC.

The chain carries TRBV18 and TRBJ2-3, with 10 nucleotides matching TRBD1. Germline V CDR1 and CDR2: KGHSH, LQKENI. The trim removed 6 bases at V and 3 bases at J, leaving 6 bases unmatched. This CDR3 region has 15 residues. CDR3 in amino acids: CASSLGQGDTDTQYF. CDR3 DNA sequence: TGTGCCAGCTCTCTTGGACAGGGGGATACAGATACGCAGTATTTT. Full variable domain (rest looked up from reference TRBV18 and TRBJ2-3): NAGVMQNPRHLVRRRGQEARLRCSPMKGHSHVYWYRQLPEEGLKFMVYLQKENIIDESGMPKERFSAEFPKEGPSILRIQQVVRGDSAAYFCASSLGQGDTDTQYFGPGTRLTVL.

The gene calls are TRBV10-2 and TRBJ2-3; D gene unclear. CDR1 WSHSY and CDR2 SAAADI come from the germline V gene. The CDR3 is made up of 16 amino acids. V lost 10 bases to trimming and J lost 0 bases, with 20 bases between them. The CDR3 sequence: CATETAGAKSTDTQYF. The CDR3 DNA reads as TGCGCCACAGAGACGGCAGGCGCCAAAAGCACAGATACGCAGTATTTT.

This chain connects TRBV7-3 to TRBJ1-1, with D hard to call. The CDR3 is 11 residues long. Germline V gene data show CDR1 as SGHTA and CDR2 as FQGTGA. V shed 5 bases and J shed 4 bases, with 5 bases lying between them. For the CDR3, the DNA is TGTGCCAGCAGCGCGAGCACTGAAGCTTTCTTT. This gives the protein CASSASTEAFF. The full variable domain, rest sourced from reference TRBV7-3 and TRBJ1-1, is GAGVSQTPSNKVTEKGKYVELRCDPISGHTALYWYRQSLGQGPEFLIYFQGTGAADDSGLPNDRFFAVRPEGSVSTLKIQRTERGDSAVYLCASSASTEAFFGQGTRLTVV.